This TCR beta chain is from a study of CD4+ T cells in melanoma. Study-wide points: In melanoma, neoantigen-specific CD4+ T cells reportedly differed in differentiation state. CD8+ T cell, macrophage and B cell function reportedly correlated with neoantigen-specific CD4+ T cells.

The repertoire was sequenced with immunoSEQ multiplex PCR; TCRdb's copy has only in-frame clones and lacks some. The sample lists 52,000 or so clones, more than 60% occurring once. This CDR3 region has 12 residues. With 10 bases removed from V and 2 bases from J, the gap between germline ends came to 9 bases. The germline V gene has CDR1 MNHNY and CDR2 SVGAGI (reference sequence). With regard to this clone: Its antigen is unknown.

The chain is built from TRBV6-6 and TRBJ1-5; perhaps TRBD1 as D (6 bases). Sequenced material: tumor tissue. The origin of this receptor is a human donor with melanoma. The CDR3 sequence: CAIRTGNQPQHF. Written as DNA, the CDR3 is TGTGCCATCAGGACAGGCAATCAGCCCCAGCATTTT.